Sequencing of this T cell receptor (beta chain) was carried out in a study of blood T cells in healthy people across ages. Concerning this clonotype itself: Its antigen remains unknown.

Study results and caveats: Comparison with aged donors showed that long-lived donors had more naive CD4+ cells and higher diversity.

Staff drew ten milliliters of peripheral blood from each donor. Extraction yielded at least 5 micrograms of total RNA per sample. Germline V gene sequence: CDR1 DFQATT, CDR2 SNEGSKA (reference sequence). Trimming cost V 3 bases and J 4 bases, with 10 bases left between them. The CDR3 loop spans 13 amino acids. Primers used in a second PCR of about 6 to 11 cycles were a sample-barcoded 5' primer and a J-beta primer mix. Every sample returned 2.5 million or more CDR3-containing paired-end reads. A single record per CDR3 protein comes from TCRdb applying MiXCR to the 5' RACE reads. The sample consists of approximately 850,000 distinct CDR3 sequences, over 45% of them appearing once.

The receptor comes from a man younger than 45 in good health. The chain couples TRBV20-1 to TRBJ1-5; D uncertain. The sequenced material came from blood. The CDR3 DNA reads TGCAGTGCTAGTCTGGCTGAAAATCAGCCCCAGCATTTT. The encoded protein is CSASLAENQPQHF.